This T cell receptor beta chain stems from a study of neurological immune-mediated disorders. Source material was 2 million unsorted PBMCs, stored at -80 °C in RNAlater. This CDR3 region has 15 residues. Germline lookup yields CDR1 KGHSH and CDR2 LQKENI. Trimming left V 3 bases short and J 1 base short, with 10 bases between. cDNA was made by 5'RACE with 10-nucleotide random UMIs. A single record per CDR3 protein comes from TCRdb applying MiXCR to the 5' RACE reads. Altogether some 70,000 distinct CDR3 sequences are present, 4.5% being singletons, with the ten largest covering around 6.9%. The sequence was collected from a man aged 30 to 39 with multiple sclerosis. Sequences were obtained from PBMCs. This chain uses TRBV18 with TRBJ1-5; weak D call: TRBD1 (5 bases). CDR3 sequence: CASSPSDMSNQPQHF. The CDR3 DNA is TGTGCCAGCTCACCGTCGGACATGAGCAATCAGCCCCAGCATTTT.